Below, 32 T cell receptor beta chains from the same sample are listed, as sequenced in a study of blood T cell repertoires in COVID-19. Profiled with immunoSEQ multiplex PCR; TCRdb holds only in-frame clones, not every one. Found here are under 100,000 clones, roughly 86% of them singletons; the top ten hold approximately 18%. Sequencing input: peripheral blood. The receptors derive from a human donor in a cohort sampled during active COVID-19.

The chain combines TRBV11-1 with TRBJ1-1; D is perhaps TRBD1 (6 bases). Trimming took off 5 bases at V and 1 base at J, with 8 bases between the two ends. CDR3 length: 13 amino acids. The germline CDR1 and CDR2 sequences are SGHAT and FQDESV (reference sequence). The CDR3 sequence is CASSQDRNTEAFF. CDR3 nucleotide sequence: TGTGCCAGCAGCCAGGACAGGAACACTGAAGCTTTCTTT.

This clone has only one observation. V and J are TRBV7-3 and TRBJ1-2, with D unclear. Germline V lookup: CDR1 SGHTA, CDR2 FQGTGA. The CDR3 extends over 15 amino acids. Trimming shortened V by 1 base and J by 5 bases, and 14 bases separated the two germline ends. CDR3 region: CASSLSAGSGYGYTF. The CDR3 DNA reads as TGTGCCAGCAGCTTAAGCGCTGGCAGCGGGTATGGCTACACCTTC.

The chain is built from TRBV9 and TRBJ2-5; 10 bases agree with TRBD2. Per germline, CDR1 SGDLS and CDR2 YYNGEE. The CDR3 sequence is 15 residues long. V shed 2 bases and J 5 bases; nucleotides not matched to a gene: 6. The CDR3 DNA is TGTGCCAGCAGCGTGGGACTAGCGCTGGCGGAGACCCAGTACTTC. Translation gives CASSVGLALAETQYF. Supplemented by reference TRBV9 and TRBJ2-5, the full variable domain reads DSGVTQTPKHLITATGQRVTLRCSPRSGDLSVYWYQQSLDQGLQFLIQYYNGEERAKGNILERFSAQQFPDLHSELNLSSLELGDSALYFCASSVGLALAETQYFGPGTRLLVL.

This clone came up many times. Other DNA sequences in the same sample also yield this CDR3. The chain is built from TRBV21-1 and TRBJ2-5; the table names TRBD2, a call not compared with the DNA. TRBV21-1 is deemed a pseudogene. The CDR3 extends over 18 amino acids. CDR3 sequence (DNA): TGTGCCAGCCTTAAAGAAGTGCCCGCGGGGGGGGGCCAAGAGACCCAGTACTTC. Translated: CASLKEVPAGGGQETQYF.

This chain links TRBV7-8 with TRBJ2-2; 8 nucleotides agree with TRBD2. The V and J ends lost 2 bases and 0 bases, in that order; junction bases with no gene match: 5. The CDR3 extends over 17 amino acids. Looked up from germline, CDR1 is SGHVS and CDR2 is FQNEAQ. The CDR3: CASSLSAGATNTGELFF. The CDR3 DNA reads as TGTGCCAGCAGCTTATCAGCGGGGGCCACGAACACCGGGGAGCTGTTTTTT.

The J gene is TRBJ1-2, the V gene TRBV6-2 or TRBV6-3; D is possibly TRBD1 (5 bases). Trimming pared 2 bases from V and 2 bases from J, leaving 9 bases between. The CDR3 is made up of 14 amino acids. Germline assignment: CDR1 MNHEY and CDR2 SVGEGT. The CDR3 reads CASSYQGTNYGYTF. In DNA form, the CDR3 reads TGTGCCAGCAGTTACCAGGGCACCAACTATGGCTACACCTTC.

This rearrangement joins TRBV19 to TRBJ1-1; a possible D gene is TRBD1 (5 bases). There are 14 residues in the CDR3. In germline, CDR1 is LNHDA, CDR2 SQIVND (reference sequence). The V end was cut by 5 bases, the J end by 0 bases, with 10 bases between. The CDR3 region is CASSRQTLNTEAFF. CDR3 sequence (DNA): TGTGCCAGTAGTCGACAGACTTTGAACACTGAAGCTTTCTTT.

V usage is TRBV6-4 and J usage is TRBJ2-1; TRBD2 aligns across 9 bases. The CDR3 consists of 14 residues. The J segment lost 6 bases and the V segment lost 3 bases, leaving 3 bases of the junction unmatched. CDR1 and CDR2 (germline): MRHNA, SNTAGT. The CDR3 spells CASSDGRGGNEQFF. In nucleotides, the CDR3 is TGTGCCAGCAGTGATGGGCGGGGGGGCAATGAGCAGTTCTTC.

This clone appeared a single time. The chain employs TRBV14 and TRBJ2-3; 8 nucleotides agree with TRBD1. V was pared by 4 bases and J by 1 base, with 7 bases of the junction left unmatched. This CDR3 contains 16 residues. Germline CDR1 SGHDN, CDR2 FVKESK. The CDR3 loop is CASSLNRGDRTDTQYF. In DNA, the CDR3 is TGTGCCAGCAGCCTGAACAGGGGGGATCGCACAGATACGCAGTATTTT.

The chain recombines TRBV6-5 with TRBJ1-5; 9 nucleotides align to TRBD1. This CDR3 region has 15 residues. V was clipped by 6 bases and J by 4 bases; unmatched bases: 7. Germline-derived CDR1 and CDR2 are MNHEY and SVGAGI. CDR3 sequence: CASRREQGANQPQHF. CDR3 bases: TGTGCCAGCAGGCGGGAACAGGGGGCAAATCAGCCCCAGCATTTT.

This clone has just a few counts. The J gene is TRBJ2-5, the V gene TRBV6-5, with TRBD2 identical over 11 bases. Per the germline V gene, CDR1 is MNHEY and CDR2 is SVGAGI. This CDR3 is built from 15 residues. With V trimmed by 8 bases and J by 9 bases, 14 bases remained unmatched. CDR3 protein: CASETLAGGGRAQYF. The CDR3 DNA is TGTGCCAGCGAGACGCTAGCGGGGGGAGGGAGGGCCCAGTACTTC.

The chain employs TRBV4-3 and TRBJ1-2; tentatively, D is TRBD1 (5 bases). Germline assignment: CDR1 LGHNA and CDR2 YSLEER. The CDR3 consists of 15 residues. V was clipped by 5 bases and J by 4 bases, with 17 bases between them. The CDR3 is CASSIALGGTYGYTF. The CDR3, as DNA: TGCGCCAGCAGCATCGCCCTCGGGGGAACCTATGGCTACACCTTC.

The chain uses TRBV2 and TRBJ1-5, with D possibly being TRBD1 (5 bases). From germline, CDR1 is SNHLY and CDR2 FYNNEI. The germline V and J ends were trimmed by 7 bases and 0 bases, with 16 bases remaining between them. The CDR3 covers 16 residues. The CDR3 sequence: CASTRQKPISNQPQHF. In DNA form, the CDR3 reads TGTGCCAGCACCAGACAGAAACCTATTAGCAATCAGCCCCAGCATTTT. The full variable domain, its missing parts supplied by reference TRBV2 and TRBJ1-5, is EPEVTQTPSHQVTQMGQEVILRCVPISNHLYFYWYRQILGQKVEFLVSFYNNEISEKSEIFDDQFSVERPDGSNFTLKIRSTKLEDSAMYFCASTRQKPISNQPQHFGDGTRLSIL.

The rearrangement links TRBV5-4 to TRBJ2-7; the match to TRBD1 covers 7 bases. V shed 7 bases and J 4 bases; nucleotides not matched to a gene: 8. Germline CDR1 is SGHNT and CDR2 is YYREEE (reference sequence). The CDR3 is made up of 13 amino acids. The CDR3 DNA reads as TGTGCCAGCGAGAGACAGGGTTTGTACGAGCAGTACTTC. It translates to CASERQGLYEQYF. The complete variable domain, with remaining parts taken from reference TRBV5-4 and TRBJ2-7, reads ETGVTQSPTHLIKTRGQQVTLRCSSQSGHNTVSWYQQALGQGPQFIFQYYREEENGRGNFPPRFSGLQFPNYSSELNVNALELDDSALYLCASERQGLYEQYFGPGTRLTVT.

The V call is TRBV4-2, the J call TRBJ2-3; possibly TRBD2 for D (7 bases). Germline-derived CDR1 and CDR2 are LGHNA and YNFKEQ. V gave up 2 bases and J gave up 6 bases, with 18 bases separating them. CDR3 length: 16 amino acids. CDR3 loop: CASSQRVGGPEDTQYF. CDR3 nucleotides: TGTGCCAGCAGCCAACGGGTCGGGGGGCCGGAGGATACGCAGTATTTT.

This clone was observed once. The chain combines TRBV7-9 with TRBJ1-1; 8 bases fit TRBD1. This CDR3 has 15 residues. V was clipped by 0 bases and J by 1 base; unmatched bases: 1. The germline V gene has CDR1 SEHNR and CDR2 FQNEAQ (reference sequence). The DNA for the CDR3 is TGTGCCAGCAGCTTAGCGGGGACAGGGAACACTGAAGCTTTCTTT. It translates to CASSLAGTGNTEAFF.

This chain uses TRBV6-5 with TRBJ1-4; D is uncertain. V was trimmed by 0 bases and J by 2 bases, leaving 10 bases between them. This CDR3 is built from 16 residues. CDR1 MNHEY and CDR2 SVGAGI come from the germline V gene. The CDR3: CASSYSVGGTNEKLFF. DNA for the CDR3: TGTGCCAGCAGTTACTCAGTGGGAGGGACTAATGAAAAACTGTTTTTT.

V is TRBV12-3 or TRBV12-4 and J is TRBJ1-1, with D hard to call. This CDR3 comprises 13 residues. With 6 bases removed from V and 7 bases from J, the gap between germline ends came to 15 bases. The CDR3 DNA is TGTGCCAGCAGCCCCGTATGGCCTGGTGAAGCTTTCTTT. This codes for CASSPVWPGEAFF.

The chain joins TRBV6-5 to TRBJ1-3; unclear D gene. The CDR3 loop spans 15 amino acids. V was pared by 6 bases and J by 0 bases, with 12 bases between. Germline V gene lookup returns CDR1 MNHEY and CDR2 SVGAGI. The CDR3 region has the DNA TGTGCCAGCAGCGGAGACGGATACTCTGGAAACACCATATATTTT. Encoded protein: CASSGDGYSGNTIYF.

The chain links TRBV11-1 to TRBJ2-6, with no clear D. The CDR3 has 15 residues. V dropped 1 base and J dropped 0 bases, with 4 bases sitting between them. Germline-derived CDR1 and CDR2 are SGHAT and FQDESV (reference sequence). The DNA of the CDR3 is TGTGCCAGCAGCTTAGGCAGCTCTGGGGCCAACGTCCTGACTTTC. It codes for CASSLGSSGANVLTF.

This chain joins TRBV27 and TRBJ2-5; D is perhaps TRBD2 (6 bases). This CDR3 is built from 13 residues. The ends were cut back, 5 bases at V and 7 bases at J, with 14 bases in the middle. CDR1 is MNHEY, CDR2 SMNVEV, per germline (reference sequence). The CDR3 nucleotides read TGTGCCAGCAGTGTGCCCGTGGAGGGGACCCAGTACTTC. Its translation is CASSVPVEGTQYF.

The chain is built from TRBV5-4 and TRBJ2-5; 13 nucleotides agree with TRBD2. With V trimmed by 4 bases and J by 5 bases, 11 bases remained unmatched. In germline, CDR1 is SGHNT, CDR2 YYREEE (reference sequence). This CDR3 comprises 17 residues. CDR3 amino acids: CASSAGTSGAWGETQYF. CDR3 nucleotide sequence: TGTGCCAGCAGCGCCGGGACTAGCGGGGCGTGGGGGGAGACCCAGTACTTC.

This clone was seen once. V and J are TRBV5-1 and TRBJ2-5, with D hard to call. V was cut by 0 bases and J by 5 bases, with 8 bases left in between. The germline gives CDR1 SGHRS, CDR2 YFSETQ. This CDR3 is 13 amino acids long. The chain's CDR3 is CASSLASRETQYF. The CDR3, as DNA: TGCGCCAGCAGCTTGGCTAGTCGGGAGACCCAGTACTTC.

This rearrangement joins TRBV9 to TRBJ2-1; 8 bases are a match to TRBD2. V trimming: 0 bases; J trimming: 8 bases; junction bases outside the gene matches: 7. This CDR3 has 15 residues. CDR1 is SGDLS, CDR2 YYNGEE, per germline. The CDR3: CASSVEGGGRYEQFF. CDR3 in DNA: TGTGCCAGCAGCGTAGAGGGCGGGGGGAGATATGAGCAGTTCTTC.

The chain uses TRBV6-5 and TRBJ1-5, with a tentative D call TRBD1 (6 bases). The germline V gene encodes CDR1 MNHEY and CDR2 SVGAGI. The V end was cut by 0 bases, the J end by 6 bases, with 9 bases between. The CDR3 sequence is 14 residues long. CDR3 sequence reads: CASSYSLGGQPQHF. In DNA form, the CDR3 reads TGTGCCAGCAGTTACTCGTTAGGGGGTCAGCCCCAGCATTTT.

CDR3 DNA: TGTGCCAGCAGTCGAGCCGGGGCCTACAATGAGCAGTTCTTC. Translating it yields CASSRAGAYNEQFF. V and J are TRBV6-2 or TRBV6-3 and TRBJ2-1, with D possibly TRBD2 on 5 matching bases. The CDR3 runs to 14 residues. Germline lookup yields CDR1 MNHEY and CDR2 SVGEGT. Trimming pared 5 bases from V and 2 bases from J, leaving 10 bases between.

V and J are TRBV3-1 (or the pseudogene TRBV3-2) and TRBJ1-2, with D perhaps matching TRBD1 (6 bases). This CDR3 comprises 12 residues. In germline, CDR1 is LGHDT, CDR2 YNNKEL (reference sequence). Trimming took 3 bases from V and 6 from J, leaving 8 bases between them. CDR3 sequence: CASSQGADGYTF. The CDR3 DNA sequence: TGTGCCAGCAGCCAGGGGGCGGATGGCTACACCTTC.

The chain carries TRBV30 and TRBJ2-3; TRBD1 matches at 11 bases. The germline V gene encodes CDR1 GTSNPN and CDR2 SVGIG (reference sequence). The CDR3 sequence is 17 residues long. With V trimmed by 1 base and J by 2 bases, 8 bases remained unmatched. The CDR3 DNA is TGTGCCTGGAGTGCCGGGACAGGGGGTGGGAACACAGATACGCAGTATTTT. It is translated as CAWSAGTGGGNTDTQYF. Combining the CDR3 with reference TRBV30 and TRBJ2-3 gives the whole variable domain SQTIHQWPATLVQPVGSPLSLECTVEGTSNPNLYWYRQAAGRGLQLLFYSVGIGQISSEVPQNLSASRPQDRQFILSSKKLLLSDSGFYLCAWSAGTGGGNTDTQYFGPGTRLTVL.

This sequence joins TRBV2 and TRBJ1-5; TRBD1 aligns across 7 bases. The CDR3 totals 16 residues. CDR1 SNHLY and CDR2 FYNNEI come from the germline V gene. V shed 6 bases and J 2 bases; nucleotides not matched to a gene: 10. The CDR3 protein is CASSERGRRGNQPQHF. CDR3 coding DNA: TGTGCCAGCAGCGAGAGGGGGCGGAGAGGCAATCAGCCCCAGCATTTT.

This clone was detected only a few times. The gene calls are TRBV4-2 and TRBJ1-2; tentatively, D is TRBD1 (5 bases). Germline lookup yields CDR1 LGHNA and CDR2 YNFKEQ. The ends were cut back, 4 bases at V and 2 bases at J, with 17 bases in the middle. This CDR3 spans 16 amino acids. In DNA form, the CDR3 reads TGTGCCAGCAGCCCCGATAGCGGGGCAGGGAACTATGGCTACACCTTC. It yields the protein CASSPDSGAGNYGYTF.

The chain links TRBV11-2 to TRBJ2-3; D is ambiguous. V gave up 1 base and J gave up 4 bases, with 9 bases separating them. The germline CDR1 and CDR2 sequences are SGHAT and FQNNGV. This CDR3 is built from 14 residues. CDR3 bases: TGTGCCAGCAGCTTAGGAGGAGCCGCAGATACGCAGTATTTT. Translating gives CASSLGGAADTQYF.

This chain joins TRBV19 and TRBJ1-2, with 7 nucleotides matching TRBD1. CDR1 LNHDA and CDR2 SQIVND come from the germline V gene (reference sequence). The CDR3 runs to 13 residues. V dropped 7 bases and J dropped 8; count of bases not matched to a gene: 10. The CDR3 reads CASNERGPWGYTF. CDR3 in DNA: TGTGCCAGTAATGAGAGGGGGCCGTGGGGCTACACCTTC.